This T cell receptor (beta chain) derives from a study of cytomegalovirus exposure and HLA in healthy donors. Germline values: CDR1 SEHNR, CDR2 FQNEAQ (reference sequence). The CDR3 sequence is 13 residues long. The V and J ends lost 8 bases and 5 bases respectively, with 12 bases between them. Primers for the PCR totalled 60 Vbeta and 13 Jbeta. Sequencing used immunoSEQ multiplex PCR; TCRdb keeps in-frame clones, though not all of them. The table lists roughly 190,000 clones, around 75% of them singletons, with approximately 1.8% in the top ten. The sequenced material came from PBMCs. V usage is TRBV7-9 and J usage is TRBJ2-2, with D perhaps matching TRBD2 (6 bases). The sequence came from a woman under 40 in good health and CMV-seronegative. CDR3 amino acids: CASHTGETGELFF. CDR3 nucleotide sequence: TGTGCCAGCCACACGGGGGAGACCGGGGAGCTGTTTTTT. Full variable domain (missing parts from reference TRBV7-9 and TRBJ2-2): DTGVSQNPRHKITKRGQNVTFRCDPISEHNRLYWYRQTLGQGPEFLTYFQNEAQLEKSRLLSDRFSAERPKGSFSTLEIQRTEQGDSAMYLCASHTGETGELFFGEGSRLTVL.